These 20 T cell receptor beta chains originate from one sample sequenced in a study of CD8 T cells in ankylosing spondylitis. MiXCR, applied by TCRdb to the 5' RACE reads, yields one record per CDR3 protein. The data contain fewer than 250,000 distinct CDR3 sequences, 8% to 11% of them singletons. The sample taken for sequencing was blood, either unsorted or a sorted T cell fraction (not recorded which). Source of these receptors: a male donor with ankylosing spondylitis or in good health (not recorded which).

This clonotype was counted between two and nine times. The genes are TRBV7-2 and TRBJ2-1; possible D gene TRBD2, 6 bases. The CDR3 runs 15 residues. Germline values: CDR1 SGHTA, CDR2 FQGNSA. V lost 2 bases to trimming and J lost 8 bases, with 16 bases between them. The CDR3 loop is CASSLQSASAYEQFF. In nucleotides, the CDR3 is TGTGCCAGCAGCTTACAATCGGCTAGCGCCTATGAGCAGTTCTTC. Based on the CDR3 plus reference TRBV7-2 and TRBJ2-1, the full variable domain is GAGVSQSPSNKVTEKGKDVELRCDPISGHTALYWYRQSLGQGLEFLIYFQGNSAPDKSGLPSDRFSAERTGGSVSTLTIQRTQQEDSAVYLCASSLQSASAYEQFFGPGTRLTVL.

This clonotype was found many times. The gene calls are TRBV4-1 and TRBJ2-1, with D possibly TRBD2 on 5 matching bases. The V gene lost 4 bases and the J gene lost 8 bases, with 9 bases spanning the gap. CDR1 MGHRA and CDR2 YSYEKL come from the germline V gene. There are 12 residues in the CDR3. Here the CDR3 DNA reads TGCGCCAGCAGCCTCTTTAGCGATGAGCAGTTCTTC. This translates into CASSLFSDEQFF.

In this sample, this clonotype turned up many times. In DNA, the CDR3 is TGTGCCAGCAGTTATGGCCGAATCACCTACGAGCAGTACTTC. Translated, it gives CASSYGRITYEQYF. The chain has TRBV6-2 or TRBV6-3 and TRBJ2-7; D remains unclear. Germline values: CDR1 MNHEY, CDR2 SVGEGT. With 3 bases removed from V and 2 bases from J, the gap between germline ends came to 11 bases. The CDR3 length is 14 residues.

This clonotype was found many times. V is TRBV20-1 and J is TRBJ2-7; 8 bases map to TRBD2. V trimming: 4 bases; J trimming: 3 bases; junction bases outside the gene matches: 11. The CDR3 is 15 amino acids. Germline CDR1 and CDR2: DFQATT and SNEGSKA (reference sequence). The CDR3 DNA sequence: TGCAGTGCTATGGGGCTAGCGGGTTCTCTCTACGAGCAGTACTTC. Its translation: CSAMGLAGSLYEQYF.

This clonotype was counted many times. The gene calls are TRBV6-5 and TRBJ1-3; 9 positions agree with TRBD1. This CDR3 is built from 16 residues. The germline V gene has CDR1 MNHEY and CDR2 SVGAGI. With V trimmed by 4 bases and J by 1 base, 5 bases remained unmatched. The CDR3 DNA reads TGTGCCAGCAGTTTGGGACAGGGAATGTCTGGAAACACCATATATTTT. Its protein is CASSLGQGMSGNTIYF.

This chain joins TRBV7-6 and TRBJ1-5; D may be TRBD1 (5 bases). Trimming removed 5 bases at V and 7 bases at J, with 18 bases between. The CDR3 has 15 amino acids. Germline V lookup: CDR1 SGHVS, CDR2 FNYEAQ. Here the CDR3 reads CASSADQGRDQPQHF. DNA of the CDR3: TGTGCCAGCAGCGCCGACCAGGGAAGAGACCAGCCCCAGCATTTT.

Regarding this clonotype: A much larger clone is a single base away; this may be a read error. This CDR3 is CAISESEVGREQYF. The CDR3 DNA is TGTGCCATCAGTGAGTCTGAGGTCGGAAGGGAGCAGTACTTC. V gene TRBV10-3 combines with J gene TRBJ2-7, with D unclear. The germline CDR1 and CDR2 sequences are ENHRY and SYGVKD. V was cut by 0 bases and J by 7 bases, with 13 bases left in between. The CDR3 spans 14 residues.

The rearrangement uses TRBV29-1 and TRBJ1-3; 9 nucleotides line up with TRBD1. The V gene end was trimmed by 6 bases and the J gene end by 2 bases; junction bases not matched to a gene: 5. The CDR3 length is 14 residues. CDR1 and CDR2 (germline): SQVTM, ANQGSEA. DNA for the CDR3: TGCAGCGTCACCGGGACAGGGACTGGAAACACCATATATTTT. This encodes CSVTGTGTGNTIYF.

J is TRBJ1-1 and V is TRBV5-1, with 9 bases lining up with TRBD1. CDR3 length: 15 amino acids. The J segment lost 1 base and the V segment lost 6 bases, leaving 7 bases of the junction unmatched. Per the germline V gene, CDR1 is SGHRS and CDR2 is YFSETQ. For the CDR3, the DNA is TGCGCCAGCATCACGATACAGGGGGCGAACACTGAAGCTTTCTTT. This encodes CASITIQGANTEAFF.

J is TRBJ1-5 and V is TRBV2, with D perhaps matching TRBD1 (5 bases). CDR1 is SNHLY, CDR2 FYNNEI, per germline. The CDR3 has 13 residues. V lost 6 bases and J 6 bases, leaving 12 bases between the germline ends. The CDR3 is CASRGDRSQPQHF. The CDR3, as DNA: TGTGCCAGCAGGGGGGACCGCTCTCAGCCCCAGCATTTT.

There are many counts of this clonotype. V gene TRBV7-2 combines with J gene TRBJ1-3; 7 nucleotides agree with TRBD1. There are 16 residues in the CDR3. The V gene end was trimmed by 5 bases and the J gene end by 7 bases; junction bases not matched to a gene: 14. Germline V lookup: CDR1 SGHTA, CDR2 FQGNSA. In DNA, the CDR3 is TGTGCCAGCAGCCCGGGACAGTTCTCCTTCATCAACACCATATATTTT. Residues: CASSPGQFSFINTIYF.

This clonotype was recorded only once. The CDR3 loop is CASSQDLDGAGELFF. CDR3 bases: TGTGCCAGCAGCCAAGATCTAGATGGAGCCGGGGAGCTGTTTTTT. The rearrangement joins TRBV4-2 to TRBJ2-2; D uncertain. CDR1 LGHNA and CDR2 YNFKEQ come from the germline V gene. Trimming shortened V by 0 bases and J by 6 bases, and 11 bases separated the two germline ends. This CDR3 is 15 amino acids long.

This clonotype was picked up many times. The chain has TRBV5-1 and TRBJ2-1; D is undetermined. The CDR3 covers 12 residues. Germline V gene lookup returns CDR1 SGHRS and CDR2 YFSETQ. V lost 4 bases and J 4 bases, leaving 6 bases between the germline ends. The CDR3 is CASSLEYNEQFF. In DNA, the CDR3 is TGCGCCAGCAGCCTGGAATACAATGAGCAGTTCTTC.

Many counts were recorded for this clonotype. The rearrangement joins TRBV5-1 to TRBJ2-1, with D possibly being TRBD2 (6 bases). The CDR3 is made up of 18 amino acids. Looked up from germline, CDR1 is SGHRS and CDR2 is YFSETQ. The V gene lost 4 bases and the J gene lost 3 bases, with 23 bases spanning the gap. The CDR3 here is CASSPGPGGLAVYNEQFF. The DNA of the CDR3 is TGCGCCAGCAGCCCGGGGCCAGGAGGGCTAGCTGTCTACAATGAGCAGTTCTTC.

This clonotype was seen at least ten times. The genes are TRBV20-1 and TRBJ2-3; TRBD2 matches 15 bases. In germline, CDR1 is DFQATT, CDR2 SNEGSKA (reference sequence). The CDR3 has 15 amino acids. After removal of 6 bases from V and 3 bases from J, the junction contained 4 bases not matched to a gene. The chain's CDR3 is CSATGTSGGTDTQYF. CDR3 sequence (DNA): TGCAGTGCAACCGGGACTAGCGGGGGGACAGATACGCAGTATTTT.

This clonotype appeared many times. This chain's CDR3 is CASRSSGLTQETQYF. The CDR3 coding sequence is TGTGCCAGCAGGTCTTCGGGACTTACACAAGAGACCCAGTACTTC. This chain links TRBV7-8 with TRBJ2-5, with D tentatively TRBD2 (6 bases). The CDR3 totals 15 residues. CDR1 and CDR2 from the germline V gene are SGHVS and FQNEAQ. V lost 6 bases and J lost 2, with 16 bases in between.

This clonotype was found many times. V usage is TRBV27 and J usage is TRBJ2-3; no reliable D call. In germline, CDR1 is MNHEY, CDR2 SMNVEV (reference sequence). Trimming took off 1 base at V and 4 bases at J, with 6 bases between the two ends. CDR3 length: 13 residues. The chain's CDR3 is CASSLLRSDTQYF. CDR3 bases: TGTGCCAGCAGTTTATTGAGGTCAGATACGCAGTATTTT.

This clonotype appeared once. V usage is TRBV20-1 and J usage is TRBJ2-7, with TRBD2 as a possible D gene (5 bases). This CDR3 region has 14 residues. Trimming stripped 0 bases from V and 6 bases from J, with 15 bases between. Germline loops: CDR1 DFQATT, CDR2 SNEGSKA (reference sequence). The CDR3 DNA reads as TGCAGTGCTAGAGATGGCGGGTGGAATGGCGAGCAGTACTTC. Translating it yields CSARDGGWNGEQYF.

This rearrangement joins TRBV7-2 to TRBJ1-1; D gene ambiguous. The CDR3 totals 16 residues. In germline, CDR1 is SGHTA, CDR2 FQGNSA. V was shortened by 4 bases and J by 7 bases, with 22 bases between the two germline ends. DNA for the CDR3: TGTGCCAGCAGCTCCCCGACCCGGGCTTTTGAGGATGAAGCTTTCTTT. Its protein is CASSSPTRAFEDEAFF.

V and J are TRBV6-1 and TRBJ1-5; D gene unclear. Germline CDR1 reads MNHNS; CDR2 reads SASEGT. This CDR3 is built from 13 residues. The CDR3 sequence: CVSEPFSNQPQHF. CDR3 nucleotide sequence: TGTGTCAGTGAACCGTTTAGCAATCAGCCCCAGCATTTT.